This passage covers 3 T cell receptor beta chains from one sample sequenced in a study of human T cells and chemical hapten exposure. Documented time point: patch test 1, 2 weeks after DPC sensitization. Treatment noted: therapeutic diphenylcyclopropenone sensitization with weekly scalp DPC. TCRdb fed the RACE reads into MiXCR, producing one record per CDR3 protein. Among 340,000 or so distinct CDR3 sequences listed, around 7% were seen once. The input for sequencing was whole blood, taken in connection with sensitization to the hapten diphenylcyclopropenone (DPC). The receptors were sampled from a woman between 18 and 29 years old with alopecia areata. Some clones in this sample may be carry-over from other donors' samples.

This clonotype was detected many times. An end of the junction differs from the germline gene, which may be a read error. The J gene is TRBJ2-7, the V gene TRBV4-3; D is possibly TRBD2 (5 bases). Germline-derived CDR1 and CDR2 are LGHNA and YSLEER. The CDR3 is 14 residues long. DNA of the CDR3: TGCGCCAGCAGCCAAGTTTTGTTCGGCAGGAGGTTTTTTTTC. Protein product: CASSQVLFGRRFFF.

This clonotype was detected a few times. CDR3 sequence (DNA): TGTGCCACCGTAGAGGGGGGATTATGGTATGGCTACACCTTC. It specifies CATVEGGLWYGYTF. This chain joins TRBV28 and TRBJ1-2; D may be TRBD1 (6 bases). This CDR3 comprises 14 residues. Germline assignment: CDR1 MDHEN and CDR2 SYDVKM. Trimming left V 10 bases short and J 5 bases short, with 20 bases between.

The chain uses TRBV6-5 and TRBJ1-5; the D is unclear. The CDR3 spans 15 residues. Deletions cut 7 bases from V and 0 bases from J, with 13 bases between. The germline gives CDR1 MNHEY, CDR2 SVGAGI. CDR3 in amino acids: CASMSFLHSNQPQHF. The CDR3 nucleotides are TGTGCCAGCATGAGTTTCCTTCATAGCAATCAGCCCCAGCATTTT.